This T cell receptor (beta chain) stems from a study of regulatory T cells in long-lasting Graves disease (dated by TCRdb to the early 2020s). Regarding the research as a whole: Persistent Graves' disease meant more than 5 years of antithyroid drug treatment with TSH receptor autoantibodies that stayed positive. Antithyroid drugs had been taken for 10 to 13 years on average by persistent Graves' disease patients in the clinical cohort. A total of roughly 33 samples were covered by TCR sequencing, comprising some 13 persistent and some 20 newly diagnosed Graves' disease patients. The study took place in China and was registered as a clinical trial. Persistent Graves' disease patients were compared with newly diagnosed Graves' disease patients by peripheral blood TCR sequencing and RNA sequencing. Overall results and qualifications from the work: Preferential use of TRBV28, TRBJ1-2 and TRBJ2-5 was observed in persistent disease, whereas TRBV20-1 and TRBJ2-1 were favored in newly diagnosed disease. Persistent patients shared more public clonotypes among themselves (fewer than 3,000) than newly diagnosed patients did (about 970). The study examined only peripheral blood because the primary lesion, thyroid tissue, could not be accessed. The small sample size was acknowledged by the authors as a limitation that may reduce accuracy. Only the TCR beta chain was sequenced and analyzed. Compared with newly diagnosed patients, patients with persistent Graves' disease had lower TCR Shannon entropy and fewer highly expanded clones, which suggests clonal expansion.

The library was made by multiplex PCR. Instrument on record: Illumina HiSeq 4000. TCR beta libraries were built with iRepertoire HTBI primers and Arm-PCR amplification of CDR3 regions. Before sequencing, the PCR products underwent gel purification. As for how the authors treated the data: Across samples, roughly 60 TRBV and 13 to 15 TRBJ segments were identified and used for gene usage analysis of CDR3 amino acid clonotypes. COPE and FqMerger were used to merge the filtered high-quality paired reads into contigs. BLAST was used to align contigs to IMGT TRBV, TRBD and TRBJ reference genes, with CDR3 defined following IMGT. Highly expanded clones were defined as clonotypes with a frequency above 0.1%. Repertoire diversity was measured by Shannon entropy, and V-J evenness by the Gini coefficient. A clonotype found in more than one individual was treated as public. TCRdb's own reprocessing of the public reads used fastp at Q25 and MiXCR and kept productive beta chains. One record per CDR3 amino acid sequence lists the most common genes and DNA. These V and J calls derive from TCRdb rather than the authors' analysis. The sample data list some 420,000 distinct CDR3 sequences, and approximately 22% of these were observed just once. In total, the top ten clones hold around 12% of the sample.

V gives up 4 bases and J gives up 4 bases, and the segment between their germline ends measures 16 bases. From the cysteine up to the phenylalanine, the CDR3 has a length of 15 residues. Of the read, only the CDR3 DNA is kept; its 45 bases are in frame from base 1. CDR1 LGHDT and CDR2 YNNKEL were looked up in the germline V gene (reference sequence). The time point label corresponds to: persistent/refractory GD, antithyroid drugs over 5 years with positive TRAb. For both TCR sequencing and RNA sequencing, RNA was extracted from PBMCs using TRIzol. The diagnosis of Graves' disease followed American Thyroid Association guidelines. Patients were recruited from an endocrinology department in Xi'an, China. From each patient, about 9 milliliters of peripheral blood was collected into an EDTA anticoagulant tube. PBMCs were isolated by Ficoll Paque Plus density gradient separation without further T cell sorting. RNA quality was checked with an Agilent 2100 Bioanalyzer and agarose gel, and concentration with a NanoDrop 2000.

This clonotype was seen ten or more times. It lacks a known antigen. No clone much larger than this one lies a single base away; base qualities are absent. The sample consisted of peripheral blood mononuclear cells (PBMCs), taken when the disease was refractory, from a patient treated with antithyroid drugs. The sequence was obtained from a female donor with Graves disease. In this chain, TRBV3-1 is recombined with TRBJ1-2, with an unclear D gene assignment. The DNA reads as follows: TGTGCCAGCAGCCCGACGCCCGACGGACCCTATGGCTACACCTTC. This translates into CASSPTPDGPYGYTF.